Each of the 9 T cell receptor beta chains below was sequenced from the same sample in a study of blood T cell repertoires in COVID-19. Some clones are missing from TCRdb's copy, which holds only in-frame ones; the method was immunoSEQ multiplex PCR. The table records 65,000 to 85,000 clones, 70% to 90% of them present only once. The specimen sequenced was peripheral blood. These receptor sequences come from an older woman with acute or convalescent COVID-19.

This rearrangement joins TRBV5-1 to TRBJ1-3; D is unresolved. Trimming took off 4 bases at V and 0 bases at J, with 11 bases between the two ends. In germline, CDR1 is SGHRS, CDR2 YFSETQ. The CDR3 is made up of 15 amino acids. The CDR3 DNA reads TGCGCCAGCAGCCCTACCGGGAGCTCTGGAAACACCATATATTTT. This encodes CASSPTGSSGNTIYF.

This clone was picked up one time. The chain joins TRBV10-2 to TRBJ1-5; weak D call: TRBD1 (6 bases). The CDR3 spans 18 residues. V gave up 0 bases and J gave up 3 bases, with 18 bases separating them. Germline V gene lookup returns CDR1 WSHSY and CDR2 SAAADI. This CDR3 is CASSESSWYRVNNQPQHF. In DNA, the CDR3 is TGCGCCAGCAGTGAGTCGAGTTGGTACAGGGTAAACAATCAGCCCCAGCATTTT.

The rearrangement links TRBV11-3 to TRBJ2-1, with 9 bases fitting TRBD2. Germline values: CDR1 SGHNT, CDR2 YENEEA. V shed 4 bases and J 7 bases; nucleotides not matched to a gene: 11. This CDR3 is built from 16 residues. The CDR3 coding sequence is TGTGCCAGCAGCTCCCACGGCGGGGGGGCCTGGAATGAGCAGTTCTTC. It codes for CASSSHGGGAWNEQFF.

This chain uses TRBV18 with TRBJ1-2; the D gene is possibly TRBD1 (5 bases). V lost 3 bases, J lost 2 bases, and 16 bases lay in between. This CDR3 spans 16 amino acids. Germline V gene data show CDR1 as KGHSH and CDR2 as LQKENI. The CDR3: CASSPFLDRPNYGYTF. The DNA of the CDR3 is TGTGCCAGCTCACCTTTTCTAGACAGACCCAACTATGGCTACACCTTC.

This rearrangement joins TRBV6-5 to TRBJ2-7; 10 bases are a match to TRBD1. Germline values: CDR1 MNHEY, CDR2 SVGAGI. The V gene end was trimmed by 5 bases and the J gene end by 3 bases; junction bases not matched to a gene: 7. The CDR3 extends over 15 amino acids. CDR3 amino acids: CASSLMTGGSYEQYF. CDR3 sequence (DNA): TGTGCCAGCAGTCTCATGACAGGGGGCAGCTACGAGCAGTACTTC.

This chain connects TRBV7-2 to TRBJ2-5, with 12 nucleotides matching TRBD2. V shed 5 bases, J shed 5 bases, and the junction held 6 bases outside the gene matches. The CDR3 has 15 residues. Germline values: CDR1 SGHTA, CDR2 FQGNSA. CDR3: CASSLRTSGVETQYF. The CDR3 nucleotides read TGTGCCAGCAGCCTCCGGACTAGCGGGGTCGAGACCCAGTACTTC. The whole variable domain, remainder taken from reference TRBV7-2 and TRBJ2-5, is GAGVSQSPSNKVTEKGKDVELRCDPISGHTALYWYRQSLGQGLEFLIYFQGNSAPDKSGLPSDRFSAERTGGSVSTLTIQRTQQEDSAVYLCASSLRTSGVETQYFGPGTRLLVL.

This chain links TRBV2 with TRBJ1-5, with 9 bases identical to TRBD1. The CDR3 is made up of 15 amino acids. J lost 2 bases, V lost 7 bases, and 6 bases had no gene match. Germline V CDR1 and CDR2: SNHLY, FYNNEI. In DNA, the CDR3 is TGTGCCAGCACCGGACAGGGGTTCGGCAATCAGCCCCAGCATTTT. Translating gives CASTGQGFGNQPQHF.

The genes are TRBV7-6 and TRBJ1-3; D is possibly TRBD1 (5 bases). Germline V gene lookup returns CDR1 SGHVS and CDR2 FNYEAQ. This CDR3 region has 14 residues. The germline V and J ends were trimmed by 3 bases and 4 bases, with 10 bases remaining between them. The CDR3 is CASSFMGGGNTIYF. In DNA, the CDR3 is TGTGCCAGCAGCTTTATGGGGGGAGGAAACACCATATATTTT.

The CDR3 is CASSLAGTGVTEAFF. In DNA, the CDR3 is TGCGCCAGCAGCTTGGCGGGGACAGGGGTAACTGAAGCTTTCTTT. J is TRBJ1-1 and V is TRBV5-1; 10 positions agree with TRBD1. The germline V gene encodes CDR1 SGHRS and CDR2 YFSETQ. The trim removed 0 bases at V and 5 bases at J, leaving 4 bases unmatched. The CDR3 sequence is 15 residues long.